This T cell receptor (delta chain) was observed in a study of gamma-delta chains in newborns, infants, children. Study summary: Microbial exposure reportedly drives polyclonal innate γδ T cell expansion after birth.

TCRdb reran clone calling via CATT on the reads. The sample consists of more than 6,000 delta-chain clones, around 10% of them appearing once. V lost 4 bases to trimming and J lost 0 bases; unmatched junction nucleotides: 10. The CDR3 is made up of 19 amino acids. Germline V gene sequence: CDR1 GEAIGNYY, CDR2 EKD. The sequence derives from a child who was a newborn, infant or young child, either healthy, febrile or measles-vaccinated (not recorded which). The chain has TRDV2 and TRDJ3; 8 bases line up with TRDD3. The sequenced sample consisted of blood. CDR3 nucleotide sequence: TGTGCCTGTGAGCGCGTACTGGGGGTTAGCTCCTGGGACACCCGACAGATGTTTTTC. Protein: CACERVLGVSSWDTRQMFF.